This entry lists 3 T cell receptor beta chains sequenced from one sample in a study of T cell changes during pregnancy in multiple sclerosis (dated by TCRdb to the late 2010s). Libraries were made using the immunoSEQ multiplex PCR assay. TCRdb retrieved this table from immuneACCESS and kept in-frame rearrangements only. Not all clones are present; in checked studies, unresolved V genes account for under half, and no reason is known for the remainder. This sample holds 75,000 to 90,000 clones; around 90% were observed only once. The leading ten clones occupy roughly 4% of the sample. The sample was PBMCs, taken in the first trimester of pregnancy. These receptors came from a female donor in good health, serving as a control in a pregnancy study. Some clones in this sample may be carry-over from other donors' samples.

This rearrangement joins TRBV28 to TRBJ1-6; 10 positions agree with TRBD1. Per the germline V gene, CDR1 is MDHEN and CDR2 is SYDVKM. V shed 6 bases and J 5 bases; nucleotides not matched to a gene: 7. This CDR3 has 16 residues. The CDR3 region has the DNA TGTGCCAGCAGACCCTCGACAGGGGGCGATAATTCACCCCTCCACTTT. This translates into CASRPSTGGDNSPLHF.

The chain links TRBV4-1 to TRBJ2-2; 11 positions agree with TRBD2. Germline loops: CDR1 MGHRA, CDR2 YSYEKL. The length of the CDR3 is 16 residues. The trim removed 3 bases at V and 2 bases at J, leaving 2 bases unmatched. The CDR3 reads CASSQLAGGNTGELFF. The DNA for the CDR3 is TGCGCCAGCAGCCAGCTAGCGGGGGGAAACACCGGGGAGCTGTTTTTT.

This chain uses TRBV5-4 with TRBJ2-7, with TRBD2 matching over 12 bases. This CDR3 is 15 amino acids long. Looked up from germline, CDR1 is SGHNT and CDR2 is YYREEE (reference sequence). The trim removed 4 bases at V and 5 bases at J, leaving 7 bases unmatched. CDR3 DNA: TGTGCCAGCAGCGGAAGGCTAGCGGGGGGGAACGAGCAGTACTTC. It yields the protein CASSGRLAGGNEQYF.